This TCR beta chain was recovered during a study of identical twins. General study findings and limits: Within monozygotic twins, out-of-frame TCR alpha sharing was underestimated by the models. Findings depended on cross-sectional statistics rather than tracking the same donors.

This clonotype was counted at least ten times. Its antigen is unidentified. The germline CDR1 and CDR2 sequences are SGHNT and YENEEA. V dropped 5 bases and J dropped 4; count of bases not matched to a gene: 6. This CDR3 region has 15 residues. Template switching added a universal primer site, and cDNA bore unique molecular identifiers. TCRdb reanalysed the 5' RACE reads using MiXCR and keeps one entry per CDR3 protein. The table has a few hundred thousand distinct CDR3 sequences, about 10% seen once; the top ten hold 9% to 10%. The chain links TRBV11-3 to TRBJ2-1; TRBD1 agrees at 9 bases. Sequenced: memory T cells sorted from blood. The source is a man in his fifties in good health. CDR3 coding DNA: TGTGCCAGCAGCCCGCGGGGACAGGGATACAATGAGCAGTTCTTC. Encoded protein: CASSPRGQGYNEQFF.